This T cell receptor beta chain comes out of a study of T cells in Graves' hyperthyroidism and ophthalmopathy. Notes on the study in general: A median about 6.5 months before onset, the model predicted ophthalmopathy. Using 13 V-J features, a model discriminated ophthalmopathy from stable hyperthyroidism.

This clonotype was observed many times. Its specificity is unknown. TCR beta CDR3 region amplification was performed from RNA transcripts. Primed by the HTBI set, a first-round RT-PCR was run on the TCR CDR3. Using its own MiXCR run on the multiplex PCR reads, TCRdb lists one record per CDR3 protein. The sample contains around 290,000 distinct CDR3 sequences, around 15% of which appear only once. Stable hyperthyroidism: no ophthalmopathy progression over 18 months of follow-up. Clinicians diagnosed patients from clinical symptoms, serum thyroxine and TRAb, thyroid ultrasound and orbital computed tomography. V lost 5 bases and J lost 3; bases outside the gene matches: 3. Germline loops: CDR1 MNHNS, CDR2 SASEGT. The CDR3 loop spans 15 amino acids.

This chain joins TRBV6-1 and TRBJ2-1, with TRBD2 matching 11 bases. Sequencing was carried out using blood. This receptor was identified in a woman aged 40 to 50 with Graves' hyperthyroidism. CDR3 bases: TGTGCCAGCAGTCCGACTAGCGGGATCTACAATGAGCAGTTCTTC. Residues: CASSPTSGIYNEQFF.